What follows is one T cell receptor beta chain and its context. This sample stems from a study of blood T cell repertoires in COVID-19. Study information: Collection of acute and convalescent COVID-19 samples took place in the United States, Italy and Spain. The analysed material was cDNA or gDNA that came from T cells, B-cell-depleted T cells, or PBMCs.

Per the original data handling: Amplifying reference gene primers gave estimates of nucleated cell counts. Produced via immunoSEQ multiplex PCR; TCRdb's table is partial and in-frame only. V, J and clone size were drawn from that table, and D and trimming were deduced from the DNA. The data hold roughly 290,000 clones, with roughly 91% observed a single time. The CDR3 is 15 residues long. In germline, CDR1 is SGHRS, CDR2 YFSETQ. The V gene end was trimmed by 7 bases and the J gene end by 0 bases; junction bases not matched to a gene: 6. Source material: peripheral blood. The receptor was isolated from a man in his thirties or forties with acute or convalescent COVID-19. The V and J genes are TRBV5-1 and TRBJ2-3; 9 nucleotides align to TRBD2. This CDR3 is CASGREGRSTDTQYF. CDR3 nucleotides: TGCGCCAGCGGGCGGGAGGGCCGGAGCACAGATACGCAGTATTTT.